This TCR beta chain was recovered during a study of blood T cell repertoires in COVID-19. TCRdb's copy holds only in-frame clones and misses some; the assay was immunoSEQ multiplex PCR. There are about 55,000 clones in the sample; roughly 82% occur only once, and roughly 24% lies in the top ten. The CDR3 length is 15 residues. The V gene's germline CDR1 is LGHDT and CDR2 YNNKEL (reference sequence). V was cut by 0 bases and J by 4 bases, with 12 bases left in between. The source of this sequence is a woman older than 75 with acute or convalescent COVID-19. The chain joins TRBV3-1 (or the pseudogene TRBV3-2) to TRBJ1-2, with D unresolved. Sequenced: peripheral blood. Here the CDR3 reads CASSQDLGGLYGYTF. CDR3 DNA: TGTGCCAGCAGCCAAGATCTGGGCGGGCTCTATGGCTACACCTTC.